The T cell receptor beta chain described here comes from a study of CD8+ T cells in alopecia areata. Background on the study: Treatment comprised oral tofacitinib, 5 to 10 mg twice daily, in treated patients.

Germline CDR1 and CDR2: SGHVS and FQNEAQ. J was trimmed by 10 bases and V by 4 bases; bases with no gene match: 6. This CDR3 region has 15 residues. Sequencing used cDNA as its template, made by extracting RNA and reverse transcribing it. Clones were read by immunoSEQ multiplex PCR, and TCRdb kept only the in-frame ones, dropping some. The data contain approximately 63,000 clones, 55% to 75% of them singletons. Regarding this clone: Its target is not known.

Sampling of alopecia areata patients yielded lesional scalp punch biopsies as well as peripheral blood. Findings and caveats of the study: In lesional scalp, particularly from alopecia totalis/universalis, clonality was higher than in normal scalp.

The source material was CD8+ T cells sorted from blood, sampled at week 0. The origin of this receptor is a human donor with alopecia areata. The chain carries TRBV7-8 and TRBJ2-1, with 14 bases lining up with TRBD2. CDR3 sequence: CASSYGTSGSSEQFF. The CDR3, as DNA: TGTGCCAGCAGCTACGGGACTAGCGGGAGTAGCGAGCAGTTCTTC.